These T cell receptor beta chains were read from a single sample in a study of spatial heterogeneity in lung cancer. Via MiXCR, TCRdb re-called the 5' RACE reads, giving one row per CDR3 protein. The data show approximately 3,000 distinct CDR3 sequences, about a sixth seen once. The material was normal lung tissue next to the tumor, obtained at surgery. The receptor source for this set is a female donor with early-stage non-small cell lung cancer. Both conserved end residues are part of each CDR3. Fields, in order: J gene, clone size, V gene, D gene, CDR3 DNA, CDR3 protein. A D gene is named only where the DNA matches it firmly. Expanded clones get a size class; other rows say once, few or many, or leave the size out.

j_call: TRBJ1-1
clone_size: many
v_call: TRBV6-5
d_call: TRBD1
cdr3_nt: TGTGCCAGCAGTTACCAGCGGACAGGTTCCAGAATGAACACTGAAGCTTTCTTT
cdr3_aa: CASSYQRTGSRMNTEAFF

j_call: TRBJ2-3
clone_size: few
v_call: TRBV7-2
d_call: -
cdr3_nt: TGTGCCAGCAGCAGAATACCCGCTAGCACAGATACGCAGTATTTT
cdr3_aa: CASSRIPASTDTQYF

j_call: TRBJ2-7
clone_size: large
v_call: TRBV5-1
d_call: -
cdr3_nt: TGCGCCAGCAGCTTGGCCGGAGGGAACTCCTACGAGCAGTACTTC
cdr3_aa: CASSLAGGNSYEQYF

j_call: TRBJ1-2
clone_size: few
v_call: TRBV6-6
d_call: -
cdr3_nt: TGTGCCAGCACCCCGGACGTATCTAACTATGGCTACACCTTC
cdr3_aa: CASTPDVSNYGYTF

j_call: TRBJ1-2
clone_size: medium-sized
v_call: TRBV6-5
d_call: TRBD1
cdr3_nt: TGTGCCAGCAGTTACGGACAGGGCGGCAACTATGGCTACACCTTC
cdr3_aa: CASSYGQGGNYGYTF

j_call: TRBJ1-3
clone_size: -
v_call: TRBV3-1
d_call: TRBD1
cdr3_nt: TGTGCCAGCAGCCAAGGAACAGGGGGCTCTGGAAACACCATATATTTT
cdr3_aa: CASSQGTGGSGNTIYF

j_call: TRBJ2-3
clone_size: medium-sized
v_call: TRBV10-3
d_call: TRBD2
cdr3_nt: TGTGCCATCAGGGGAGGGCAAACCGATCTCTTCACAGATACGCAGTATTTT
cdr3_aa: CAIRGGQTDLFTDTQYF

j_call: TRBJ2-7
clone_size: medium-sized
v_call: TRBV20-1
d_call: -
cdr3_nt: TGCAGTGCCCCGGGGGCGACGTACGAGCAGTACTTC
cdr3_aa: CSAPGATYEQYF

j_call: TRBJ1-1
clone_size: -
v_call: TRBV10-3
d_call: -
cdr3_nt: TGTGCCACCAAAAGGGATAATTCTAACGCTGAAGCTTTCTTT
cdr3_aa: CATKRDNSNAEAFF

j_call: TRBJ2-1
clone_size: -
v_call: TRBV6-2/TRBV6-3
d_call: -
cdr3_nt: TGTGCCAGCAGTTACTCGAGGGTTACCGAGCAGTTCTTC
cdr3_aa: CASSYSRVTEQFF

j_call: TRBJ2-1
clone_size: medium-sized
v_call: TRBV6-6
d_call: TRBD2
cdr3_nt: TGTGCCAGCAGTTACTCGCTAGCGGGAGGGCCGGATGAGCAGTTCTTC
cdr3_aa: CASSYSLAGGPDEQFF

j_call: TRBJ2-4
clone_size: many
v_call: TRBV23-1
d_call: TRBD2
cdr3_nt: TGCGCCAGCAGTCTGGGATTCGGGGGGAAGGCCTTC
cdr3_aa: CASSLGFGGKAF

j_call: TRBJ2-1
clone_size: many
v_call: TRBV27
d_call: TRBD1
cdr3_nt: TGTGCCAAAGACCGGACAGGGAATGGGAATGAGCAGTTCTTC
cdr3_aa: CAKDRTGNGNEQFF